The next 30 T cell receptor beta chains were all read from a single sample in a study of tumor-infiltrating lymphocytes in primary liver carcinoma. From 450 to 550 ng total RNA, TCR beta cDNA was generated with a primer in the constant region. What produced the TCR beta libraries was three nested multiplex PCR rounds using slightly modified ARM-PCR. TRBV1-TRBV30 forward primers paired with a C-beta reverse primer drove the first two PCR rounds, about 11 cycles each. TCRdb re-called the multiplex PCR reads with MiXCR, one entry per CDR3 protein. The repertoire includes around 100,000 distinct CDR3 sequences, about 70% of them detected once, and 9% to 15% sits in the top ten. Unsorted bulk tissue of about 19-33 mg yielded co-extracted RNA and DNA. Specimen: liver tumor tissue from sampling region 2. Subset noted: tumor region T2, inferior pole. Every receptor here comes from a woman aged 55 to 70 with primary liver carcinoma and hepatitis B virus infection.

The chain is built from TRBV5-1 and TRBJ2-2, with TRBD2 identical over 8 bases. The CDR3 covers 15 residues. The J segment lost 4 bases and the V segment lost 1 base, leaving 3 bases of the junction unmatched. Germline-derived CDR1 and CDR2 are SGHRS and YFSETQ. As DNA, the CDR3 is TGCGCCAGCAGCTTGTCCCTAGCGGGCACCGGGGAGCTGTTTTTT. Its protein product is CASSLSLAGTGELFF.

As for this clonotype: This may come from a read error, since a much larger clone is one base off. The chain couples TRBV29-1 to TRBJ2-5; 8 positions agree with TRBD2. CDR1 SQVTM and CDR2 ANQGSEA come from the germline V gene. This CDR3 has 14 residues. This CDR3 reads CGATLPGGQETQYF. CDR3 nucleotides: TGCGGCGCTACCCTACCGGGAGGGCAAGAGACCCAGTACTTC.

To note about this clonotype: In this CDR3 the conserved last residue, phenylalanine or tryptophan, is missing, so a read error is likely. The chain carries TRBV11-2 and TRBJ1-2; D is unclear. The CDR3 has 13 residues. CDR1 and CDR2 from the germline V gene are SGHAT and FQNNGV. Trimming cost V 3 bases and J 4 bases, with 9 bases left between them. CDR3 residues: CASSFHDSYGYTH. CDR3 nucleotide sequence: TGTGCCAGCAGCTTTCATGATAGCTATGGCTACACCCAC.

About this clonotype: Compared with germline, one end of the junction differs, possibly owing to a read error. V gene TRBV29-1 combines with J gene TRBJ1-2, with a weak D call TRBD1 (5 bases). The CDR3 runs to 12 residues. Germline values: CDR1 SQVTM, CDR2 ANQGSEA. This CDR3 is CSVAHGDYGYTF. CDR3 coding DNA: TGCAGCGTCGCTCATGGGGACTATGGCTACACCTTT.

Of note for this clonotype: Lacking the conserved final phenylalanine or tryptophan, this CDR3 likely reflects a read error. This rearrangement joins TRBV11-2 to TRBJ2-4, with D possibly matching TRBD1 (6 bases). The germline V gene has CDR1 SGHAT and CDR2 FQNNGV. The CDR3 sequence is 15 residues long. This chain's CDR3 is CVSSLDGWGRDIQYL. The DNA for the CDR3 is TGTGTCAGCAGCTTAGATGGTTGGGGGCGCGATATTCAGTACCTC.

A few counts support this clonotype. With a much larger clone just one base away, this may be a read error. This chain uses TRBV7-8 with TRBJ2-7; unclear D gene. Germline-derived CDR1 and CDR2 are SGHVS and FQNEAQ. The CDR3 is 14 residues long. In DNA form, the CDR3 reads TGTACCAGCAGCTTAGCAAGGCGGTCCTACGAGCAGTACTTC. Protein product: CTSSLARRSYEQYF.

A remark on this clonotype: At one end the junction does not follow the germline gene, possibly because of a read error. The chain employs TRBV11-2 and TRBJ1-6, with a weak D call TRBD1 (6 bases). CDR1 SGHAT and CDR2 FQNNGV come from the germline V gene. This CDR3 contains 15 residues. The CDR3 coding sequence is TGTGCCAGCAAACGACAGGTCTCCTATAATTCACCCCCCCACTTT. Protein sequence: CASKRQVSYNSPPHF.

With respect to this clonotype: Sequence at one end of the junction differs from germline and may be a read error. The chain joins TRBV11-2 to TRBJ2-1; TRBD2 is a possible D gene (5 bases). This CDR3 is built from 16 residues. Germline values: CDR1 SGHAT, CDR2 FQNNGV. CDR3: CASNIFSELGYNEQFF. The CDR3 DNA follows: TGCGCCAGCAACATATTTTCGGAACTAGGGTACAATGAGCAGTTCTTC.

Of note for this clonotype: A junction end diverges from the germline sequence, so it may reflect a read error. The chain uses TRBV28 and TRBJ2-4; 8 nucleotides line up with TRBD1. This CDR3 has 21 residues. Germline V gene lookup returns CDR1 MDHEN and CDR2 SYDVKM. The chain's CDR3 is CASSSPKAGTGKERLKNIQYF. In nucleotides, the CDR3 is TGTGCCAGCAGTTCCCCGAAGGCCGGGACAGGAAAGGAGAGGCTCAAAAACATTCAGTATTTC.

This clonotype is classed as large (0.1 to 1%). One junction end does not reproduce the germline sequence, and a read error may be involved. J is TRBJ2-7 and V is TRBV5-1, with D tentatively TRBD2 (8 bases). The CDR3 sequence is 15 residues long. CDR1 is SGHRS, CDR2 YFSETQ, per germline. The CDR3 sequence: CASSLAGQPSYEQYF. The CDR3 DNA is TGTGCCAGCAGCTTAGCGGGACAGCCCTCCTACGAGCAGTACTTC.

Turning to this clonotype: A much larger clone differs by one base, so this may be a read error. J is TRBJ2-7 and V is TRBV6-5, with D possibly TRBD2 on 5 matching bases. The CDR3 spans 13 residues. The germline CDR1 and CDR2 sequences are MNHEY and SVGAGI. CDR3 region: CVSSTDGVRGQYF. The CDR3 DNA follows: TGTGTCAGCAGTACAGACGGAGTACGGGGGCAGTACTTC.

This clonotype was counted many times. The rearrangement uses TRBV28 and TRBJ1-6; TRBD1 is a possible D gene (5 bases). There are 17 residues in the CDR3. Germline V gene lookup returns CDR1 MDHEN and CDR2 SYDVKM. V shed 3 bases and J shed 7 bases, with 19 bases lying between them. The CDR3 region has the DNA TGTGCCAGCAGTTTGGGGTCGAGGTTTGGGGGAAATTCACCCCTCCACTTT. This codes for CASSLGSRFGGNSPLHF.

The gene calls are TRBV6-5 and TRBJ1-1; D unclear. The germline CDR1 and CDR2 sequences are MNHEY and SVGAGI. Trimming left V 2 bases short and J 4 bases short, with 8 bases between. The CDR3 spans 13 residues. The CDR3 DNA sequence: TGTGCCAGCAGTTACCGATGGGCCACTGAAGCTTTCTTT. Translation gives CASSYRWATEAFF.

The rearrangement uses TRBV7-2 and TRBJ2-1; 9 bases align to TRBD2. J lost 13 bases, V lost 2 bases, and 12 bases had no gene match. This CDR3 is built from 15 residues. CDR1 and CDR2 (germline): SGHTA, FQGNSA. In DNA, the CDR3 is TGTGCCAGCAGCTTACCCGGGACTAGCTTATGTGAACAGTTCTTC. This codes for CASSLPGTSLCEQFF.

V gene TRBV5-1 combines with J gene TRBJ2-3; possibly TRBD1 for D (5 bases). Trimming pared 4 bases from V and 15 bases from J, leaving 27 bases between. Germline assignment: CDR1 SGHRS and CDR2 YFSETQ. CDR3 length: 15 residues. CDR3 residues: CASSRTSLPTDTHYF. In DNA form, the CDR3 reads TGCGCCAGCAGCCGGACATCCCTTCCGACAGATACACACTATTTT.

As for this clonotype: Given the absence of the conserved phenylalanine or tryptophan at the CDR3 end, a read error is likely. The rearrangement uses TRBV11-2 and TRBJ2-3; 12 nucleotides align to TRBD2. Germline CDR1 reads SGHAT; CDR2 reads FQNNGV. The CDR3 is 15 amino acids. CDR3 sequence reads: CVSNPGLAGPDTQYS. In DNA, the CDR3 is TGTGTCAGCAACCCAGGACTAGCGGGACCAGATACGCAGTATTCT.

This clonotype was recorded a few times. CDR3 amino acids: CASSGSSYNEQFF. DNA of the CDR3: TGTGCCAGTAGCGGTAGCTCCTACAATGAGCAGTTCTTC. The chain couples TRBV28 to TRBJ2-1; weak D call: TRBD2 (6 bases). There are 13 residues in the CDR3. The germline V gene has CDR1 MDHEN and CDR2 SYDVKM. V lost 9 bases, J lost 0 bases, and 9 bases lay in between.

Only one count was recorded for this clonotype. V usage is TRBV6-1 and J usage is TRBJ2-1, with D maybe TRBD1 (6 bases). Germline-derived CDR1 and CDR2 are MNHNS and SASEGT. Trimming pared 11 bases from V and 9 bases from J, leaving 29 bases between. CDR3 length: 16 amino acids. Here the CDR3 DNA reads TGTGCCGGCCTCTCCTCTCCGGACAGACATTGGGGTGAGCAGTTCTTC. It codes for CAGLSSPDRHWGEQFF.

This clonotype was found a few times. A read error is possible here, since a much larger clone lies one base away. V usage is TRBV12-3 or TRBV12-4 and J usage is TRBJ2-7; TRBD1 matches at 7 bases. The length of the CDR3 is 14 residues. Here the CDR3 reads CASSTRDRFYGQYF. The CDR3 nucleotides are TGTGCCAGCAGTACCCGGGACAGATTCTACGGGCAGTACTTC.

This clonotype was seen just once. One junction end disagrees with the germline gene, perhaps due to a read error. The rearrangement links TRBV6-5 to TRBJ1-2; 7 nucleotides align to TRBD1. The CDR3 extends over 13 amino acids. Germline V gene lookup returns CDR1 MNHEY and CDR2 SVGAGI. This CDR3 reads CVSSYSQGRGYNF. In nucleotides, the CDR3 is TGTGTCAGCAGTTACTCACAGGGGCGGGGCTACAACTTC.

Remarks on this clonotype: The conserved final phenylalanine or tryptophan is absent from the CDR3, which likely points to a read error. The chain joins TRBV11-2 to TRBJ2-2; 8 bases fit TRBD1. Germline V gives CDR1 SGHAT, CDR2 FQNNGV. The CDR3 is made up of 15 amino acids. This CDR3 is CAGSLTWTGTGELFI. CDR3 sequence (DNA): TGTGCCGGCAGCTTGACCTGGACAGGGACCGGGGAGCTGTTTATT.

About this clonotype itself: An end of the junction does not agree with germline; a read error may underlie this. The chain links TRBV12-3 or TRBV12-4 to TRBJ2-1, with 8 bases aligning to TRBD2. This CDR3 has 15 amino acids. This CDR3 reads CVSRDERETPDEQFF. DNA for the CDR3: TGTGTCAGCAGAGACGAGCGGGAGACCCCCGATGAGCAGTTCTTC.

Note on this clonotype: One junction end does not reproduce the germline sequence, and a read error may be involved. The rearrangement joins TRBV6-6 to TRBJ1-1, with 7 bases fitting TRBD1. This CDR3 region has 13 residues. The V gene's germline CDR1 is MNHNY and CDR2 SVGAGI (reference sequence). The DNA of the CDR3 is TGTGCCAGCAATAAGACAGGGCGGACTGAAGTTTTCTTT. Translated: CASNKTGRTEVFF.

The chain employs TRBV28 and TRBJ2-7, with unresolved D. The CDR3 contains 12 residues. Germline loops: CDR1 MDHEN, CDR2 SYDVKM. This CDR3 is CVNSLSLHEQYF. CDR3 coding DNA: TGTGTCAACAGTTTAAGCCTCCACGAGCAGTACTTC. The whole variable domain, filled in from reference TRBV28 and TRBJ2-7, reads DVKVTQSSRYLVKRTGEKVFLECVQDMDHENMFWYRQDPGLGLRLIYFSYDVKMKEKGDIPEGYSVSREKKERFSLILESASTNQTSMYLCVNSLSLHEQYFGPGTRLTVT.

The sample holds a few counts of this clonotype. The CDR3 carries no conserved terminal phenylalanine or tryptophan, so it likely arises from a read error. No DNA is shown, since the ends of the CDR3 on it are uncertain; the CDR3 is the one TCRdb lists. The rearrangement joins TRBV29-1 to TRBJ1-5; the D call of TRBD1 is as the table states it, not checked on the DNA. Termini included, the CDR3 measures 12 amino acids. Germline CDR1 SQVTM, CDR2 ANQGSEA. The CDR3: CSVRTGDQPQLS.

Worth noting for this clonotype: One end of the junction is discordant with germline, which a read error may explain. V and J are TRBV5-1 and TRBJ2-3; perhaps TRBD2 as D (6 bases). The germline V gene has CDR1 SGHRS and CDR2 YFSETQ. CDR3 length: 15 residues. This chain's CDR3 is CASSPTSGIIDTKYF. In DNA form, the CDR3 reads TGCGCCAGCAGCCCGACTAGTGGGATCATCGATACGAAGTATTTT.

Regarding this clonotype: Given a much more abundant clone one base away, this may be a read error. The chain employs TRBV5-8 and TRBJ2-3; tentatively, D is TRBD2 (7 bases). Germline-derived CDR1 and CDR2 are SGHTS and YDEGEE. The CDR3 sequence is 14 residues long. Trimming removed 6 bases from V and 4 bases from J, with 15 bases in between. The CDR3, as DNA: TGTGCCAGCACCTCCTGGGGGGGCGCAGATACGCAGTATTTT. This translates into CASTSWGGADTQYF.

In regard to this clonotype: An end of the junction differs from the germline gene, which may be a read error. The chain combines TRBV5-1 with TRBJ1-1; possible D gene TRBD1, 6 bases. The CDR3 is 16 residues long. Germline V gene data show CDR1 as SGHRS and CDR2 as YFSETQ. CDR3 DNA sequence: TGCGCCAGCAGCTTGGGATTTACAGGGAGGAACACCGAAGCTTTCTTT. Translated: CASSLGFTGRNTEAFF.

A remark on this clonotype: A junction boundary mismatches the germline segment, possibly from a read error. The chain is built from TRBV29-1 and TRBJ2-3; TRBD1 matches 8 bases. This CDR3 contains 14 residues. Germline CDR1 SQVTM, CDR2 ANQGSEA. CDR3 region: CSAHPRGRVDMQYF. The CDR3 nucleotides read TGTAGCGCCCACCCCAGGGGGCGCGTAGATATGCAGTATTTT.

As to this clonotype: It is likely a read error, because the conserved phenylalanine at the end of the CDR3 is missing. The chain employs TRBV29-1 and TRBJ1-2; TRBD1 matches 9 bases. The CDR3 length is 15 residues. Germline CDR1 reads SQVTM; CDR2 reads ANQGSEA. The trim removed 0 bases at V and 4 bases at J, leaving 6 bases unmatched. CDR3 sequence reads: CSVEDSDRGGYGYTL. The CDR3, as DNA: TGCAGCGTTGAAGATTCAGACAGGGGGGGCTATGGCTACACCTTA.